These 14 T cell receptor beta chains came from one sample sequenced in a study of cytotoxic CD8 clonotypes in ibrutinib-treated CLL. Sequencing was performed with immunoSEQ multiplex PCR; in TCRdb, only in-frame clones are kept and a portion is missing. The data show tens of thousands of clones, approximately 85% seen once. Sample: PBMCs, taken after 24 months of ibrutinib treatment. Every receptor here comes from a human donor with chronic lymphocytic leukemia.

In the case of this clone: A much larger clone differs from this one at a single base, so this may be a read error. The genes are TRBV28 and TRBJ1-2; D unclear. V was pared by 6 bases and J by 3 bases, with 14 bases between. The CDR3 covers 14 residues. The V gene's germline CDR1 is MDHEN and CDR2 SYDVKM. CDR3 bases: TGTGCCAGCAGGGCCCGGTGGGCTCACTATGGCTACACCTTC. It is translated as CASRARWAHYGYTF.

The chain uses TRBV18 and TRBJ2-5; 9 bases match TRBD1. The CDR3 is made up of 18 amino acids. V lost 3 bases, J lost 1 base, and 12 bases stayed unmatched. CDR1 and CDR2 (germline): KGHSH, LQKENI. CDR3 sequence reads: CASSPLSGTGWAQETQYF. DNA for the CDR3: TGTGCCAGCTCACCTCTTTCCGGGACAGGGTGGGCCCAAGAGACCCAGTACTTC.

The chain joins TRBV7-9 to TRBJ2-7; 8 bases agree with TRBD1. Germline V gene lookup returns CDR1 SEHNR and CDR2 FQNEAQ (reference sequence). The CDR3 is made up of 18 amino acids. V lost 0 bases, J lost 4 bases, and 14 bases stayed unmatched. DNA of the CDR3: TGTGCCAGCAGCTTAGCGATCGCGGACAGGGAAGCCCGTTACGAGCAGTACTTC. This gives the protein CASSLAIADREARYEQYF.

The count of this clone is one. This chain connects TRBV19 to TRBJ2-1, with D tentatively TRBD1 or TRBD2 (5 bases each). V gave up 7 bases and J gave up 5 bases, with 18 bases separating them. Germline-derived CDR1 and CDR2 are LNHDA and SQIVND (reference sequence). This CDR3 has 15 residues. This CDR3 is CASNSRDGLNNEQFF. In nucleotides, the CDR3 is TGTGCCAGTAATAGCAGGGATGGACTTAACAATGAGCAGTTCTTC.

The genes are TRBV5-1 and TRBJ1-4; the D gene is possibly TRBD1 (6 bases). CDR1 and CDR2 (germline): SGHRS, YFSETQ. Deletions cut 1 base from V and 8 bases from J, with 15 bases between. CDR3 length equals 15 residues. The CDR3 DNA reads as TGCGCCAGCAGCTTGAGAACCGGTGGGGGCGAAAAACTGTTTTTT. This codes for CASSLRTGGGEKLFF.

J is TRBJ1-4 and V is TRBV6-5; D not certain. V was trimmed by 0 bases and J by 6 bases, leaving 5 bases between them. The CDR3 extends over 13 amino acids. Germline-derived CDR1 and CDR2 are MNHEY and SVGAGI. The CDR3 reads CASSYSSYEKLFF. In DNA form, the CDR3 reads TGTGCCAGCAGTTACTCAAGCTATGAAAAACTGTTTTTT.

This sequence joins TRBV7-8 and TRBJ2-3, with 7 bases matching TRBD1. The CDR3 extends over 14 amino acids. Unmatched junction bases numbered 2, after V lost 5 bases and J lost 0 bases. Germline CDR1 is SGHVS and CDR2 is FQNEAQ. The CDR3 here is CASSPDRSTDTQYF. Here the CDR3 DNA reads TGTGCCAGCAGCCCGGACAGGAGCACAGATACGCAGTATTTT.

This rearrangement joins TRBV6-6 to TRBJ1-2, with 7 bases that match TRBD1. This CDR3 region has 13 residues. Per the germline V gene, CDR1 is MNHNY and CDR2 is SVGAGI (reference sequence). The V segment lost 2 bases and the J segment 7 bases; nucleotides outside the gene matches: 4. This CDR3 is CASSYDRVAGYTF. The CDR3 nucleotides are TGTGCCAGCAGTTACGACAGGGTCGCTGGCTACACCTTC.

The chain employs TRBV6-1 and TRBJ2-4; maybe TRBD1 (5 bases). The V gene's germline CDR1 is MNHNS and CDR2 SASEGT. This CDR3 spans 17 amino acids. The V and J ends lost 2 bases and 4 bases respectively, with 18 bases between them. The CDR3 loop reads CASSEPYLEGEKNIQYF. The DNA of the CDR3 is TGTGCCAGCAGTGAACCCTATTTGGAAGGGGAAAAAAACATTCAGTACTTC.

This rearrangement joins TRBV6-4 to TRBJ2-6; D remains ambiguous. The CDR3 loop spans 14 amino acids. Trimming stripped 0 bases from V and 4 bases from J, with 4 bases between. Germline CDR1 and CDR2: MRHNA and SNTAGT. CDR3 sequence reads: CASSDSDGANVLTF. As DNA, the CDR3 is TGTGCCAGCAGTGACTCGGACGGGGCCAACGTCCTGACTTTC.

The rearrangement uses TRBV28 and TRBJ2-1, with 7 bases matching TRBD1. CDR1 is MDHEN and CDR2 is SYDVKM in the germline V gene. The CDR3 contains 15 residues. V was clipped by 6 bases and J by 2 bases; unmatched bases: 7. The CDR3 sequence is CASSNRDSPYNEQFF. The CDR3 coding sequence is TGTGCCAGCAGCAATCGGGACAGCCCCTACAATGAGCAGTTCTTC.

V gene TRBV2 combines with J gene TRBJ2-7, with D possibly matching TRBD1 (5 bases). V lost 3 bases, J lost 1 base, and 13 bases lay in between. CDR1 is SNHLY, CDR2 FYNNEI, per germline. The CDR3 spans 15 residues. The CDR3 coding sequence is TGTGCCAGCAGTGATTTGAGACAGCAATCCTACGAGCAGTACTTC. This gives the protein CASSDLRQQSYEQYF.

This chain uses TRBV27 with TRBJ2-1; no reliable D call. Looked up from germline, CDR1 is MNHEY and CDR2 is SMNVEV (reference sequence). V was pared by 5 bases and J by 4 bases, with 15 bases between. The CDR3 extends over 15 amino acids. The CDR3 DNA sequence: TGTGCCAGCAGTCATGGGCGGCCGCTATACAATGAGCAGTTCTTC. As protein: CASSHGRPLYNEQFF.

The chain employs TRBV19 and TRBJ1-4; D perhaps matches TRBD1 (6 bases). Trimming pared 6 bases from V and 3 bases from J, leaving 11 bases between. Germline-derived CDR1 and CDR2 are LNHDA and SQIVND (reference sequence). There are 14 residues in the CDR3. CDR3 DNA sequence: TGTGCCAGTAGACAGGGTGAGGCTAATGAAAAACTGTTTTTT. Translation gives CASRQGEANEKLFF.